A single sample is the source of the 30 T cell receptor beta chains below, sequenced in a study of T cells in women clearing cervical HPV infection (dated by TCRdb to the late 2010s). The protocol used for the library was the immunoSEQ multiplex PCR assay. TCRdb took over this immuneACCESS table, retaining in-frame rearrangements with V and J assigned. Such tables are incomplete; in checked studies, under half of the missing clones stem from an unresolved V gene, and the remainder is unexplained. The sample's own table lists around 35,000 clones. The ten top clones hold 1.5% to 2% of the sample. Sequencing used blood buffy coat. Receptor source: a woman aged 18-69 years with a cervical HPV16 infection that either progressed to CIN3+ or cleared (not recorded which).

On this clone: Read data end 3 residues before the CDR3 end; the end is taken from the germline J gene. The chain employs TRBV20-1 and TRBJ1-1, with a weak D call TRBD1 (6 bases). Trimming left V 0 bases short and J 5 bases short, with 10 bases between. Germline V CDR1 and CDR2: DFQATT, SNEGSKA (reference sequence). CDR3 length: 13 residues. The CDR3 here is CSARDQGWTEAFF. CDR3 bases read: TGCAGTGCTAGAGATCAGGGGTGGACTGAA.

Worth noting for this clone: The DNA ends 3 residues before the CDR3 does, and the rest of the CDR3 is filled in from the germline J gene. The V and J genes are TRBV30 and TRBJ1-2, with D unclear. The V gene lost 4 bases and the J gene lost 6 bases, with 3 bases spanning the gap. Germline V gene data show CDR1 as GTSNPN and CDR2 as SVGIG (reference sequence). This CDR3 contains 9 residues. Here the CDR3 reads CAWTDGYTF. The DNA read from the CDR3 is TGTGCCTGGACCGATGGC.

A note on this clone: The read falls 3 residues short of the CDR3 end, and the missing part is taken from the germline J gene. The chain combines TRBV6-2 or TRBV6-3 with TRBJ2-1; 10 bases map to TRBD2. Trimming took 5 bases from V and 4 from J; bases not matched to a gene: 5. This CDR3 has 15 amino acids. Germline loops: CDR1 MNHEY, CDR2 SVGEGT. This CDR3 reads CASSRTSGAYNEQFF. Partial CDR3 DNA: TGTGCCAGCAGTCGGACTAGCGGAGCTTACAATGAG.

The sequenced part of the CDR3 DNA is TGTGCCAGCAGTGGAACAGGGGCCGAG. Protein: CASSGTGAE. In full, the CDR3 is CASSGTGAEQYF. This rearrangement joins TRBV2 to TRBJ2-7; 7 bases map to TRBD1. The read gets to within 3 residues of the CDR3 end, and the germline J gene fills in the rest. V lost 4 bases to trimming and J lost 6 bases; unmatched junction nucleotides: 3. The CDR3 length is 12 residues. Germline V CDR1 and CDR2: SNHLY, FYNNEI.

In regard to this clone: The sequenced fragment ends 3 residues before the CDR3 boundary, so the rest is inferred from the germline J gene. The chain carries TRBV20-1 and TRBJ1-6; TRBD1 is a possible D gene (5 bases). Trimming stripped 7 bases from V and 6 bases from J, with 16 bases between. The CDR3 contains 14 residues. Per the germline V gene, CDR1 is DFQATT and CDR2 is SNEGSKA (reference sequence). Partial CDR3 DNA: TGCAGTGTCATAAGCGGGGGAGGTAATTCACCC. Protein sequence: CSVISGGGNSP. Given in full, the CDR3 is CSVISGGGNSPLHF.

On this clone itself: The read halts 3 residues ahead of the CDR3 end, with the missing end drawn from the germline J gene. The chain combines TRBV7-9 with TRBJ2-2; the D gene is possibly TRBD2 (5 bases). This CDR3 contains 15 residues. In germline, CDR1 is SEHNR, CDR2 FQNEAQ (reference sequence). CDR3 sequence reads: CASSLVDFPYEKLFF. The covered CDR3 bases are TGTGCCAGCAGCTTAGTGGACTTCCCCTATGAAAAG.

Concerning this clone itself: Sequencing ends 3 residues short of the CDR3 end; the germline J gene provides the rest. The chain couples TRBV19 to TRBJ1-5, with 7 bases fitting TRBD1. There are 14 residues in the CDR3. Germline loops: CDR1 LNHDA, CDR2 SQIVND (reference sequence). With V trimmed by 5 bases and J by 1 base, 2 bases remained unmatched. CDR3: CASSSGGSNQPQHF. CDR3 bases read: TGTGCCAGTAGTTCAGGGGGGAGCAATCAGCCC.

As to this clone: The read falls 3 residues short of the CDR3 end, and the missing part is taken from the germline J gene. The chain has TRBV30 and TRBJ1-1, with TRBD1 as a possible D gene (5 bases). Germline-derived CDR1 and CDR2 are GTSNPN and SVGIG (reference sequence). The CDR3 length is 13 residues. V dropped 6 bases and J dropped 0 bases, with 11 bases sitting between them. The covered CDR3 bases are TGTGCCTGCAAGGGGATGATGAACACTGAA. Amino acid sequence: CACKGMMNTE. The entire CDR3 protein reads CACKGMMNTEAFF.

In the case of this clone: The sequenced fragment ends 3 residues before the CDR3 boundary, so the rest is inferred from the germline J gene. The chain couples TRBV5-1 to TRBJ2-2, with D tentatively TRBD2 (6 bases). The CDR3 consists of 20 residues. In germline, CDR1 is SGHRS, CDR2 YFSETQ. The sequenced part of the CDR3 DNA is TGCGCCAGCAGCTTGACAGCGGGCTCGTTGTATGGCTCTGGGGCCAACGTG. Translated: CASSLTAGSLYGSGANV. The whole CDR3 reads CASSLTAGSLYGSGANVLFF.

The covered CDR3 bases are TGTGCCAGCAGCTTAGACAATTTTAACTATGGC. This encodes CASSLDNFNYG. The full CDR3 protein reads CASSLDNFNYGYTF. The chain is built from TRBV7-2 and TRBJ1-2; D gene unclear. The sequenced fragment ends 3 residues before the CDR3 boundary, so the rest is inferred from the germline J gene. This CDR3 has 14 amino acids. The germline CDR1 and CDR2 sequences are SGHTA and FQGNSA. Trimming took 1 base from V and 1 from J, leaving 7 bases between them.

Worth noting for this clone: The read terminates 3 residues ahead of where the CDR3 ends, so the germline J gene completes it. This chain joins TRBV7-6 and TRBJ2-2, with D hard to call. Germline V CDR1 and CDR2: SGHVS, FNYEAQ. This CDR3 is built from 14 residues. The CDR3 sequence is CASSLQAKGEKLFF. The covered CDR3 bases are TGTGCCAGCAGCTTACAGGCCAAAGGTGAAAAG.

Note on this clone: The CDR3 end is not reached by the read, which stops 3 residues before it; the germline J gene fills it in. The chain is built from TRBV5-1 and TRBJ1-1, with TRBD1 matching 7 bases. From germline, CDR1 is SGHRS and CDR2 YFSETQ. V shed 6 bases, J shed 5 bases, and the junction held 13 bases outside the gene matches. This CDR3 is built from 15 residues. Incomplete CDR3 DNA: TGCGCCAGCACCGATCAGGGGGAGGCGAAGACTGAA. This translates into CASTDQGEAKTE. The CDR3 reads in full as CASTDQGEAKTEAFF.

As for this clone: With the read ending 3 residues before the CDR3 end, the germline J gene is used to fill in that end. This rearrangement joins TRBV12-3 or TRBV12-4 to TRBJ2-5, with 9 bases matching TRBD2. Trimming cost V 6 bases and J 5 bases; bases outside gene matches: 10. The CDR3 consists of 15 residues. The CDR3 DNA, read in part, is TGTGCCAGCAGCCCGACCGGGACTAGCTCCGAGACC. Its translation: CASSPTGTSSET. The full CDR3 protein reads CASSPTGTSSETQYF.

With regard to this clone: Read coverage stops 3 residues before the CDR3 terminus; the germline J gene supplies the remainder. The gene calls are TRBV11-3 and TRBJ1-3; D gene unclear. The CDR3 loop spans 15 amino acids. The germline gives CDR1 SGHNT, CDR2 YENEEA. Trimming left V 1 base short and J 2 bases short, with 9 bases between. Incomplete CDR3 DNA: TGTGCCAGCAGCTTAGCGGCAGGCGCTGGAAACACC. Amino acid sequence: CASSLAAGAGNT. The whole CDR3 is CASSLAAGAGNTIYF.

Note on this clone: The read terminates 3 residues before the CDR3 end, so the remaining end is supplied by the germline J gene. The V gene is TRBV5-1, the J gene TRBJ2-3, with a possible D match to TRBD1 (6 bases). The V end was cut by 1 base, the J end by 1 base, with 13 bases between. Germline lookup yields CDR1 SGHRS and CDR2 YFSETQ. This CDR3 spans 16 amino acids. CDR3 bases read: TGCGCCAGCAGCTTGAATGGGGGCAGGGGCACAGATACG. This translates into CASSLNGGRGTDT. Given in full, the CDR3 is CASSLNGGRGTDTQYF.

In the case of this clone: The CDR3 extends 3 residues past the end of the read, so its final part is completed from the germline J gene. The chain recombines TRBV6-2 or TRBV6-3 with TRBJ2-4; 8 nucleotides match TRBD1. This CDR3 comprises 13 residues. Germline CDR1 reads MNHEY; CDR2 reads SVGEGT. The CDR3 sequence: CASSYGGQAGQYF. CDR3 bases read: TGTGCCAGCAGTTACGGGGGACAGGCTGGT.

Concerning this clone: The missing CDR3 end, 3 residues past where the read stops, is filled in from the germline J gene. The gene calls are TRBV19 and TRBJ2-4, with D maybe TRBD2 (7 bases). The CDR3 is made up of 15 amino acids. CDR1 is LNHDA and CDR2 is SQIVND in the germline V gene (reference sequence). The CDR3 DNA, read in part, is TGTGCCAGTCTCGGGCGGGGGCTCAGTAACTATGGT. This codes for CASLGRGLSNYG. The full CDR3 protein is CASLGRGLSNYGQYF.

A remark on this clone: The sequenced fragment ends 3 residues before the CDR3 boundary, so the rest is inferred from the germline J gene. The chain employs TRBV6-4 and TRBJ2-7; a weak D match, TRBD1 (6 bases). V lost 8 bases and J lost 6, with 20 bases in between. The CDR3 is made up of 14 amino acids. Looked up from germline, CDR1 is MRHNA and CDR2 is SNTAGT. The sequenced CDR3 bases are TGTGCCAGCCAAGAACAGACAGGCTCGGGCGAG. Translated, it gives CASQEQTGSGE. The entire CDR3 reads CASQEQTGSGEQYF.

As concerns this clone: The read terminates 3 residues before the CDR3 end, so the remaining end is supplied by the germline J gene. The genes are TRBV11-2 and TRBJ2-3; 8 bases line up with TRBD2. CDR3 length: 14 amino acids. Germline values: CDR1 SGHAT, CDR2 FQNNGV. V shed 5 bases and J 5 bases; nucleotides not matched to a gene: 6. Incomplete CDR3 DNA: TGTGCCAGCAGCCTTGCGGGGGGTGGAGATACG. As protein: CASSLAGGGDT. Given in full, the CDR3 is CASSLAGGGDTQYF.

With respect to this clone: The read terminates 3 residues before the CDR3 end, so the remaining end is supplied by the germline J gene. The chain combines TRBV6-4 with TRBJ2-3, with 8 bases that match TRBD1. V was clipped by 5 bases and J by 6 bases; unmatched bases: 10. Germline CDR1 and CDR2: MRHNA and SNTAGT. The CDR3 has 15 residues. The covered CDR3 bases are TGTGCCAGCAGTCCGACAGGGGCCCAAGGGGATACG. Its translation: CASSPTGAQGDT. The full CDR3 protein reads CASSPTGAQGDTQYF.

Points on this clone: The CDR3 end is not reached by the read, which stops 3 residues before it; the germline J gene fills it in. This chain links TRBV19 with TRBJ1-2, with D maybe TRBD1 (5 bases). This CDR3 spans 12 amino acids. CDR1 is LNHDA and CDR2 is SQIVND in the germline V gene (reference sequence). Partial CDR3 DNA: TGTGCCTCGTCGGGGGGGTTTTCAGGC. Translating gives CASSGGFSG. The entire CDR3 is CASSGGFSGYTF.

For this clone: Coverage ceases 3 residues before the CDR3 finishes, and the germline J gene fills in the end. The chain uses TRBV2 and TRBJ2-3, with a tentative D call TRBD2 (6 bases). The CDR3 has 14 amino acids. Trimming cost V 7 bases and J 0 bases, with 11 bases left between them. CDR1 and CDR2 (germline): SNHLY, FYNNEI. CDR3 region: CASTPGLSTDTQYF. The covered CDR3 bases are TGTGCCAGCACTCCGGGACTTAGCACAGATACG. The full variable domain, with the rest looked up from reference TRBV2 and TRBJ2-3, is EPEVTQTPSHQVTQMGQEVILRCVPISNHLYFYWYRQILGQKVEFLVSFYNNEISEKSEIFDDQFSVERPDGSNFTLKIRSTKLEDSAMYFCASTPGLSTDTQYFGPGTRLTVL.

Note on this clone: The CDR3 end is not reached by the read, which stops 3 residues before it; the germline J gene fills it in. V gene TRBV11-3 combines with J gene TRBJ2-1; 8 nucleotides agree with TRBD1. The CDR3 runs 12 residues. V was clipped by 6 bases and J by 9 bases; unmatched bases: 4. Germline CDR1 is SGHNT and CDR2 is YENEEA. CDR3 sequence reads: CASSSGGTEQFF. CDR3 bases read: TGTGCCAGCAGTTCAGGGGGCACTGAG.

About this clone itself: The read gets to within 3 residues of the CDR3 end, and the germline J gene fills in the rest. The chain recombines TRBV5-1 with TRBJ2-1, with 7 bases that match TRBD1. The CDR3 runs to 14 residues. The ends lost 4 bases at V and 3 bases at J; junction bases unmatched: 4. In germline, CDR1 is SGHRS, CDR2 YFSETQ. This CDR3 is CASSIGQDYNEQFF. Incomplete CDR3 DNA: TGCGCCAGCAGCATAGGACAGGACTACAATGAG.

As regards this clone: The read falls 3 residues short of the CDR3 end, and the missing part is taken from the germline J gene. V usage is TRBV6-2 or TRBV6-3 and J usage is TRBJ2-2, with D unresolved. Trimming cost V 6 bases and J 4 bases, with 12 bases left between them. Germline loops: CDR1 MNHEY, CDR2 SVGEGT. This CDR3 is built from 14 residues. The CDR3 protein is CASRQNSGTGELFF. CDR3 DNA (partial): TGTGCCAGCAGACAGAATAGTGGCACCGGGGAG.

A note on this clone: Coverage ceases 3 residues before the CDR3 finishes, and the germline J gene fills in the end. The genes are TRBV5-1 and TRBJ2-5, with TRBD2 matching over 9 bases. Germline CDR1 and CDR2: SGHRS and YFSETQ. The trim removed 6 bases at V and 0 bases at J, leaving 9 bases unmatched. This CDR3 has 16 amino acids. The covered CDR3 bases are TGCGCCAGCACTGCGGGGGGGCAATGGAACCAAGAGACC. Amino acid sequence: CASTAGGQWNQET. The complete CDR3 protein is CASTAGGQWNQETQYF.

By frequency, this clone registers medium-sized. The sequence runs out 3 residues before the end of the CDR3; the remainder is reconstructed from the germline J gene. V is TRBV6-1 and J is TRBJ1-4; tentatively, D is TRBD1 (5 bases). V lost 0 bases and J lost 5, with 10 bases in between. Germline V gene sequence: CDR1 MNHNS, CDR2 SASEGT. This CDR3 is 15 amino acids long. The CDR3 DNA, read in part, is TGTGCCAGCAGTGAAGCAGGGGTTTTAAATGAAAAA. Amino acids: CASSEAGVLNEK. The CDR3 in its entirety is CASSEAGVLNEKLFF.

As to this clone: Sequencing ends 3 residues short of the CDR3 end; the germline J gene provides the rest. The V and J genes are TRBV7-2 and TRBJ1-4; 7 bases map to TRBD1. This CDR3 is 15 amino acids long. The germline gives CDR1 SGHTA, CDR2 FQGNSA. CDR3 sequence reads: CASSLTAGGNSPLFF. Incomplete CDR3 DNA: TGTGCCAGCAGCTTAACGGCAGGGGGTAATTCACCA.

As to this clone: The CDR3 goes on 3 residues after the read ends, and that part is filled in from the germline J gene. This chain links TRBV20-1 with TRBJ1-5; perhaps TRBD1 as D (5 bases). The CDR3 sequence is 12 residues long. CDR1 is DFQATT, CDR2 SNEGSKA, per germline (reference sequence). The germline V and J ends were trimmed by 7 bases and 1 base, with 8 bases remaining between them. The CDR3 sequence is CSGEGSNQPQHF. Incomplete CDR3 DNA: TGCAGTGGGGAGGGGAGCAATCAGCCC.

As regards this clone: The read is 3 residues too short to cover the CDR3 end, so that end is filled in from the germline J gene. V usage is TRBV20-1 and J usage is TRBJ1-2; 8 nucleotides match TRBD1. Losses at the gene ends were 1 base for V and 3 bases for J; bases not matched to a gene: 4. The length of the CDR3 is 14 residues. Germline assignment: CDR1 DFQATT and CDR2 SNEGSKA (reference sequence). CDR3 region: CSARGPGQDYGYTF. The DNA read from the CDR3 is TGCAGTGCTAGAGGACCGGGACAGGACTATGGC.